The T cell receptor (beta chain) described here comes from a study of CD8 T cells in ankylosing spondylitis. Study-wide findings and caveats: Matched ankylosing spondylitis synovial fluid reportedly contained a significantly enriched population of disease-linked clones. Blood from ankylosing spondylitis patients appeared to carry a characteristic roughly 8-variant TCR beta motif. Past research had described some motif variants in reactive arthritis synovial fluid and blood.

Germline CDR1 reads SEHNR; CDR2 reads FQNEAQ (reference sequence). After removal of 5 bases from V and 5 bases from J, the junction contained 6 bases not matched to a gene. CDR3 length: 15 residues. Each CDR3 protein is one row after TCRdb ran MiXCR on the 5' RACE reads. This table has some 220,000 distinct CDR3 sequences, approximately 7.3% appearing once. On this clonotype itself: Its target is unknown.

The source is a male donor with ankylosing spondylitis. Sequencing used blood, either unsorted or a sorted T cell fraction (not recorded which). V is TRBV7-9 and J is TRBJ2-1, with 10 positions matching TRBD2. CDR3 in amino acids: CASSPLAGFNNEQFF. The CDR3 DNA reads TGTGCCAGCAGCCCACTAGCGGGGTTTAACAATGAGCAGTTCTTC. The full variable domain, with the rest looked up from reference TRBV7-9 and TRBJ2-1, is DTGVSQNPRHKITKRGQNVTFRCDPISEHNRLYWYRQTLGQGPEFLTYFQNEAQLEKSRLLSDRFSAERPKGSFSTLEIQRTEQGDSAMYLCASSPLAGFNNEQFFGPGTRLTVL.